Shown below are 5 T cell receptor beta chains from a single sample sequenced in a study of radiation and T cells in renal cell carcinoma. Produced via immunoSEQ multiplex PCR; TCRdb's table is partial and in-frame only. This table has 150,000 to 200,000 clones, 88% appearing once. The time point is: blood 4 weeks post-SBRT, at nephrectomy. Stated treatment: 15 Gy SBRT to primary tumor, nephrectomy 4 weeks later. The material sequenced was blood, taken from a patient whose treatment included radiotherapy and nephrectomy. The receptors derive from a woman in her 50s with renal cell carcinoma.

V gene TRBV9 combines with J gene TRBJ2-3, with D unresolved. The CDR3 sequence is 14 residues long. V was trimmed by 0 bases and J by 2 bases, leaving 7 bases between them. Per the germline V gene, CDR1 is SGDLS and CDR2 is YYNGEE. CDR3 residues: CASSVVDDTDTQYF. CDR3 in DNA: TGTGCCAGCAGCGTAGTTGACGACACAGATACGCAGTATTTT.

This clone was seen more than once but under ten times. The CDR3 DNA follows: TGTGCCAGTACATCACAGGGGTCTGGAAACACCATATATTTT. Translated: CASTSQGSGNTIYF. This chain uses TRBV19 with TRBJ1-3; 7 bases line up with TRBD1. This CDR3 contains 14 residues. The ends lost 7 bases at V and 1 base at J; junction bases unmatched: 4. Germline V gene data show CDR1 as LNHDA and CDR2 as SQIVND (reference sequence).

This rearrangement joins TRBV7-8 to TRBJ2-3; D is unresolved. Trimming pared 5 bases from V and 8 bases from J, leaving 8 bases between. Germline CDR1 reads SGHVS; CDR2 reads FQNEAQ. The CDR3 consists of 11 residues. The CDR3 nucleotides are TGTGCCAGCAGCCTCACGGGTACGCAGTATTTT. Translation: CASSLTGTQYF.

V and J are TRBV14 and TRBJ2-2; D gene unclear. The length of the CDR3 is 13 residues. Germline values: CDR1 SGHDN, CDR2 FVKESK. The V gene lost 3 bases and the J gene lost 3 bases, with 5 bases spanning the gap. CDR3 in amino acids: CASSHLDTGELFF. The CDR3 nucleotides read TGTGCCAGCAGCCATCTTGACACCGGGGAGCTGTTTTTT.

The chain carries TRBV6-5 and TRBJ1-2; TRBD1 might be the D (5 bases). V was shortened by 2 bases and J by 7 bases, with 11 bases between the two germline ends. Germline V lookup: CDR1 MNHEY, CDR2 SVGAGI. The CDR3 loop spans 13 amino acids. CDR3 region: CASSYKGAGGYTF. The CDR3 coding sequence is TGTGCCAGCAGTTACAAAGGGGCAGGTGGCTACACCTTC.